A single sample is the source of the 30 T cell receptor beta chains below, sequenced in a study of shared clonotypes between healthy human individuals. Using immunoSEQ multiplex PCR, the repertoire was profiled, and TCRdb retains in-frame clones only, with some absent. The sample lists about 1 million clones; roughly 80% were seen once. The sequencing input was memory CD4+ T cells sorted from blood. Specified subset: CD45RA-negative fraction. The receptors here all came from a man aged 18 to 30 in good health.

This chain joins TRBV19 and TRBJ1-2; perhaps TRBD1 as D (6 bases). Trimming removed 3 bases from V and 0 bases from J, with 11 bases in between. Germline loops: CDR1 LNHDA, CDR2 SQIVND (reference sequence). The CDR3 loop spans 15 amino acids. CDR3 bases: TGTGCCAGTAGTATCGGCAGGGGCACTAACTATGGCTACACCTTC. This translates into CASSIGRGTNYGYTF. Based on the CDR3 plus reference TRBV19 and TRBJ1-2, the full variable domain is DGGITQSPKYLFRKEGQNVTLSCEQNLNHDAMYWYRQDPGQGLRLIYYSQIVNDFQKGDIAEGYSVSREKKESFPLTVTSAQKNPTAFYLCASSIGRGTNYGYTFGSGTRLTVV.

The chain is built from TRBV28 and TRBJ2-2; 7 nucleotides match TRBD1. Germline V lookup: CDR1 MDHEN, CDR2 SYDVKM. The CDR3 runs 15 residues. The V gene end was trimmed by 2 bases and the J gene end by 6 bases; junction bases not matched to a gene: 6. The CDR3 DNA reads TGTGCCAGCAGTTTAAGGAACAGGGGCGCCGGGGAGCTGTTTTTT. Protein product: CASSLRNRGAGELFF.

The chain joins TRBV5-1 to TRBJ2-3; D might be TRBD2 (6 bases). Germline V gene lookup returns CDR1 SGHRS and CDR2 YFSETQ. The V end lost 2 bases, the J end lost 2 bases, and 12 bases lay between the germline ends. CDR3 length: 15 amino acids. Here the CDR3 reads CASSLLAGNTDTQYF. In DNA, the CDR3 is TGCGCCAGCAGCTTATTGGCGGGGAACACAGATACGCAGTATTTT.

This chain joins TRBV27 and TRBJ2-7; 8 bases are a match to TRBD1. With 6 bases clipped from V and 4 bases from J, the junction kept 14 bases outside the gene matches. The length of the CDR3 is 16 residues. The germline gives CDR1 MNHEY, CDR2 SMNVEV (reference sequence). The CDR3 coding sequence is TGTGCCAGCAGACCCCCTACCGGGACAGGCGCTTACGAGCAGTACTTC. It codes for CASRPPTGTGAYEQYF.

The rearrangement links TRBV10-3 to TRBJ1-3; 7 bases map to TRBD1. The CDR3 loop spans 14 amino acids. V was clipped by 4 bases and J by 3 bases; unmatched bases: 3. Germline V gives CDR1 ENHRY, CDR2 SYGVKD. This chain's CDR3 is CAISGGTDGNTIYF. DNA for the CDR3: TGTGCCATCAGTGGGGGGACAGATGGAAACACCATATATTTT.

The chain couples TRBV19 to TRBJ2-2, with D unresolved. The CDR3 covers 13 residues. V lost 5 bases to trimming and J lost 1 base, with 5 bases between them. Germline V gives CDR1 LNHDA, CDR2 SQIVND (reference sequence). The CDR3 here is CASSGQNTGELFF. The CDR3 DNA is TGTGCCAGTAGTGGGCAGAACACCGGGGAGCTGTTTTTT. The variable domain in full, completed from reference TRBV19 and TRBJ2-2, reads DGGITQSPKYLFRKEGQNVTLSCEQNLNHDAMYWYRQDPGQGLRLIYYSQIVNDFQKGDIAEGYSVSREKKESFPLTVTSAQKNPTAFYLCASSGQNTGELFFGEGSRLTVL.

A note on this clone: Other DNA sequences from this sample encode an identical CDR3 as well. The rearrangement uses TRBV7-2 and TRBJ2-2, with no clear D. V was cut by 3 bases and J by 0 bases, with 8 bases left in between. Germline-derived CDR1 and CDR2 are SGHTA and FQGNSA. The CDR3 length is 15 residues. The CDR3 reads CASSLVRTNTGELFF. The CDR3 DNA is TGTGCCAGCAGCTTGGTCAGAACGAACACCGGGGAGCTGTTTTTT.

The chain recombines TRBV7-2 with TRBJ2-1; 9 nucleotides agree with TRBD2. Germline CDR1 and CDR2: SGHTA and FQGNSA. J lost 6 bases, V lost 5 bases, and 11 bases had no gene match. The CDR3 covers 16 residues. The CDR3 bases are TGTGCCAGCAGCCCCTTAGCGGGAGCAGGTTCCAATGAGCAGTTCTTC. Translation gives CASSPLAGAGSNEQFF.

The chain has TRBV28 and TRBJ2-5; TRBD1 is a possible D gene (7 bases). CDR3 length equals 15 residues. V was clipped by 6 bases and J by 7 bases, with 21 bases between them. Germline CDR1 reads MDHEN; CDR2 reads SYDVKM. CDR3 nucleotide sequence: TGTGCCAGCAGGAGCCTCGACAGGGAGGTGGGGACCCAGTACTTC. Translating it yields CASRSLDREVGTQYF.

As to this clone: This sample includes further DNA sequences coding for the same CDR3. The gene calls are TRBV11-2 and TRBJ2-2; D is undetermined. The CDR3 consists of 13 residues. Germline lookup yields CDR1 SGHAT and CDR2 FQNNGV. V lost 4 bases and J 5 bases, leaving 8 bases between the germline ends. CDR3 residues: CASSSQGTGELFF. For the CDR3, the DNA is TGTGCCAGCAGCTCCCAAGGGACCGGGGAGCTGTTTTTT.

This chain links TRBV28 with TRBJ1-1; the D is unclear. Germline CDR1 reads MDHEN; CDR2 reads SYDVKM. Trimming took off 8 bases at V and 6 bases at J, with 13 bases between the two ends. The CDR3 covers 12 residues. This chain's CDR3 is CASQTPTSEAFF. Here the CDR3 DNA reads TGTGCCAGCCAAACTCCGACCTCTGAAGCTTTCTTT.

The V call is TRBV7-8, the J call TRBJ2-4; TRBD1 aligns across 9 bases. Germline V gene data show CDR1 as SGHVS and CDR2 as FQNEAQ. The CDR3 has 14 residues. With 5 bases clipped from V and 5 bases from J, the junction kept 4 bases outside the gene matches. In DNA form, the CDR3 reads TGTGCCAGCAGCCAACAGGGGGCTCAAAACATTCAGTACTTC. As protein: CASSQQGAQNIQYF. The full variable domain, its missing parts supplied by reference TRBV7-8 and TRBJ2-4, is GAGVSQSPRYKVAKRGQDVALRCDPISGHVSLFWYQQALGQGPEFLTYFQNEAQLDKSGLPSDRFFAERPEGSVSTLKIQRTQQEDSAVYLCASSQQGAQNIQYFGAGTRLSVL.

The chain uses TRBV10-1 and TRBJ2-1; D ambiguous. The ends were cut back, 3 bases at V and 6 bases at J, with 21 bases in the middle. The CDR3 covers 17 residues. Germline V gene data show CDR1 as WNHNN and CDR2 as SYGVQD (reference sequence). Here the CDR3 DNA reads TGCGCCAGCAGTGAATCTGGGTGGGCGGAGAGGCCCAATGAGCAGTTCTTC. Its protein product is CASSESGWAERPNEQFF.

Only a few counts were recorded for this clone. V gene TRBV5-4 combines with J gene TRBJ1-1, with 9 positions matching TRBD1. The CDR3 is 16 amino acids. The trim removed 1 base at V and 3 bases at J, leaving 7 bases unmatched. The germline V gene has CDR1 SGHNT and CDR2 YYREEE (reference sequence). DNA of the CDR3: TGTGCCAGCAGCTTGACAGGGGGCGGTTGGGACACTGAAGCTTTCTTT. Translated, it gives CASSLTGGGWDTEAFF.

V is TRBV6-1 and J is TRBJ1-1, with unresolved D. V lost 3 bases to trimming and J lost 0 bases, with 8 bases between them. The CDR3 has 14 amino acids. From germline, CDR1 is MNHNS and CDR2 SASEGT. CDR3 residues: CASSDRVLNTEAFF. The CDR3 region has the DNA TGTGCCAGCAGTGACCGGGTTTTGAACACTGAAGCTTTCTTT.

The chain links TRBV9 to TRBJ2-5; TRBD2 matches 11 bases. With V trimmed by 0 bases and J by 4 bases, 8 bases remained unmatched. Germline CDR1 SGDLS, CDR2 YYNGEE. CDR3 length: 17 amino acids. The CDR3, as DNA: TGTGCCAGCAGCGTAGCTACTGGGCTAGCGGGGGGAGAGACCCAGTACTTC. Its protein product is CASSVATGLAGGETQYF.

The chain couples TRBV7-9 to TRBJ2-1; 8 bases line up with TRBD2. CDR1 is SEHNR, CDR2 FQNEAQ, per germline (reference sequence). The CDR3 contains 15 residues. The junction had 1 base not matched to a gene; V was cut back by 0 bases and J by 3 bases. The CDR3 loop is CASSLAGLVYNEQFF. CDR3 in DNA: TGTGCCAGCAGCTTAGCGGGACTAGTCTACAATGAGCAGTTCTTC.

This CDR3 reads CASSLLGLRNTIYF. CDR3 coding DNA: TGTGCCAGCAGCTTATTGGGGTTGAGAAACACCATATATTTT. V and J are TRBV5-4 and TRBJ1-3, with D unresolved. Trimming pared 2 bases from V and 5 bases from J, leaving 11 bases between. The CDR3 length is 14 residues. Germline V CDR1 and CDR2: SGHNT, YYREEE (reference sequence). Based on the CDR3 plus reference TRBV5-4 and TRBJ1-3, the full variable domain is ETGVTQSPTHLIKTRGQQVTLRCSSQSGHNTVSWYQQALGQGPQFIFQYYREEENGRGNFPPRFSGLQFPNYSSELNVNALELDDSALYLCASSLLGLRNTIYFGEGSWLTVV.

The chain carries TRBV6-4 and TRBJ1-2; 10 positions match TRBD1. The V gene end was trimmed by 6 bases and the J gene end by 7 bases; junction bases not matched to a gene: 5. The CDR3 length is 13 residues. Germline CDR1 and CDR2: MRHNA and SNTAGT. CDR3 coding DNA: TGTGCCAGCAGCGCGACAGGGGGCACTGGCTACACCTTC. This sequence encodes CASSATGGTGYTF.

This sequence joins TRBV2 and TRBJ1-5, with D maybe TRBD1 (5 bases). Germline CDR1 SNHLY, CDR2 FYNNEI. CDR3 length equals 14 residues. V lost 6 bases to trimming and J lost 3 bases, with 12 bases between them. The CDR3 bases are TGTGCCAGCAGAGGGACGGCGAACAATCAGCCCCAGCATTTT. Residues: CASRGTANNQPQHF.

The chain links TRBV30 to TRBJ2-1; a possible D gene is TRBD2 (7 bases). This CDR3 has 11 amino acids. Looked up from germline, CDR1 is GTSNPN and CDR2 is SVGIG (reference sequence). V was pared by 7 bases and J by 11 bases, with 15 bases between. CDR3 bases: TGTGCCTCGGGGGCGGGGGTTAAGCAGTTCTTC. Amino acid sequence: CASGAGVKQFF.

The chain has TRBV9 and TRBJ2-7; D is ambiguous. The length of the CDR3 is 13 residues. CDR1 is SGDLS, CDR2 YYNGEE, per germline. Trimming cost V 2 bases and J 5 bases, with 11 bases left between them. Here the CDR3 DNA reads TGTGCCAGCAGCGTGGGTCCTGTCCACGAGCAGTACTTC. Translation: CASSVGPVHEQYF.

CDR3 protein: CASSPGFLSLTDTQYF. In DNA, the CDR3 is TGTGCCAGCAGTCCAGGGTTCCTTTCCCTCACAGATACGCAGTATTTT. This chain joins TRBV25-1 and TRBJ2-3, with D possibly being TRBD1 (5 bases). V shed 5 bases and J shed 2 bases, with 17 bases lying between them. The germline V gene encodes CDR1 MGHDK and CDR2 SYGVNS. The CDR3 is 16 amino acids.

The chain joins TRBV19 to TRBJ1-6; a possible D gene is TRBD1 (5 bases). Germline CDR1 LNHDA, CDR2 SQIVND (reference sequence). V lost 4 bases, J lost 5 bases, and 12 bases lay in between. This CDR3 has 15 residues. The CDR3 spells CASSKGLGDNSPLHF. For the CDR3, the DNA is TGTGCCAGTAGTAAGGGGCTGGGGGATAATTCACCCCTCCACTTT. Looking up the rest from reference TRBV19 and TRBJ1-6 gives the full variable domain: DGGITQSPKYLFRKEGQNVTLSCEQNLNHDAMYWYRQDPGQGLRLIYYSQIVNDFQKGDIAEGYSVSREKKESFPLTVTSAQKNPTAFYLCASSKGLGDNSPLHFGNGTRLTVT.

CDR3 region: CASSFPGQRGEKLFF. CDR3 nucleotides: TGTGCCAGCAGCTTTCCCGGGCAGAGGGGTGAAAAACTGTTTTTT. The rearrangement uses TRBV7-8 and TRBJ1-4; D is perhaps TRBD1 (5 bases). The V and J ends lost 3 bases and 7 bases respectively, with 15 bases between them. This CDR3 spans 15 amino acids. Germline V gene data show CDR1 as SGHVS and CDR2 as FQNEAQ.

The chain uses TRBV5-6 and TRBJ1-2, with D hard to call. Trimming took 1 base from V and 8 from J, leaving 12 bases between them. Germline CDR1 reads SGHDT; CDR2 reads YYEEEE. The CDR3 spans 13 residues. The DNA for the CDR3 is TGTGCCAGCAGCTTGTGGAGTCCCGTCGGCTACACCTTC. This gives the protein CASSLWSPVGYTF.

The CDR3 sequence: CAISESSGTLVETQYF. Here the CDR3 DNA reads TGTGCCATCAGTGAGTCTTCGGGGACCCTGGTGGAGACCCAGTACTTC. The chain recombines TRBV10-3 with TRBJ2-5; D could derive from TRBD1 or TRBD2 (5 bases each). The V end was cut by 0 bases, the J end by 5 bases, with 16 bases between. The germline CDR1 and CDR2 sequences are ENHRY and SYGVKD. The CDR3 runs to 16 residues.

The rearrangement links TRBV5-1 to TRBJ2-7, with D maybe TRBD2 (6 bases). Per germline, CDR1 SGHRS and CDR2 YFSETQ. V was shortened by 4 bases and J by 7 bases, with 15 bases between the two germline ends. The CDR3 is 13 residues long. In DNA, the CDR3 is TGCGCCAGCAGCCGCGGGACCCAGAGTGAGCAGTACTTC. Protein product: CASSRGTQSEQYF.

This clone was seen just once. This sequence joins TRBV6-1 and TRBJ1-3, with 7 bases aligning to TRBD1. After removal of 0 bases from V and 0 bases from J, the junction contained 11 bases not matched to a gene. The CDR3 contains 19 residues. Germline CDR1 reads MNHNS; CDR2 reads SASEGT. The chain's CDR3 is CASSEAGPYRQGSGNTIYF. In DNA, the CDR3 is TGTGCCAGCAGTGAAGCGGGTCCCTACAGACAGGGCTCTGGAAACACCATATATTTT.

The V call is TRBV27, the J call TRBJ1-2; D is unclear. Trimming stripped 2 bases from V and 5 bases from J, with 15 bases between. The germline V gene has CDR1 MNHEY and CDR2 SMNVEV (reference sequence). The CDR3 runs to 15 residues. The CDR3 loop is CASSLLRGGRYGYTF. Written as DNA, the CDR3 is TGTGCCAGCAGTTTACTGCGTGGCGGCCGGTATGGCTACACCTTC.